This TCR beta chain was captured in a study of early T cells in non-severe SARS-CoV-2 infection. Germline V gene data show CDR1 as SGDLS and CDR2 as YYNGEE. The CDR3 sequence is 15 residues long. Trimming cost V 4 bases and J 7 bases; bases outside gene matches: 6. TCRdb fed the 5' RACE reads into MiXCR, producing one record per CDR3 protein. The sample holds 30,000 or so distinct CDR3 sequences, around 7% seen once. The chain recombines TRBV9 with TRBJ1-6, with 9 bases aligning to TRBD1. Sequences were obtained from whole blood. The TCR originated in an adult who was a healthcare worker with PCR-confirmed SARS-CoV-2 infection or an uninfected control (not recorded which). The CDR3 protein is CASSPGDRENSPLHF. The CDR3 nucleotides read TGTGCCAGCAGCCCGGGGGACAGGGAGAATTCACCCCTCCACTTT. Full variable domain (remainder filled in from reference TRBV9 and TRBJ1-6): DSGVTQTPKHLITATGQRVTLRCSPRSGDLSVYWYQQSLDQGLQFLIQYYNGEERAKGNILERFSAQQFPDLHSELNLSSLELGDSALYFCASSPGDRENSPLHFGNGTRLTVT.